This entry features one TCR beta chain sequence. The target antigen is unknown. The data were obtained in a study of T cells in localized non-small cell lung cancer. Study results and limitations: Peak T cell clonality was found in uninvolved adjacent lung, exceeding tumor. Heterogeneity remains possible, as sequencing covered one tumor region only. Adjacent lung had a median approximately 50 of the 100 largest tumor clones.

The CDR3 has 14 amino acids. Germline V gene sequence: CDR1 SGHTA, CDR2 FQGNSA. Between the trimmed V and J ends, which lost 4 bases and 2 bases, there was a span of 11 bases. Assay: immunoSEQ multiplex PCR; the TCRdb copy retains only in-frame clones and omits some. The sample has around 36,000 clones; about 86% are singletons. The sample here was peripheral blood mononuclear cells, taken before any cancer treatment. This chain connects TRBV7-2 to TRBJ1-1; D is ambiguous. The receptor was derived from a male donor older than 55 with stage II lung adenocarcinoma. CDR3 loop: CASSSPGSNTEAFF. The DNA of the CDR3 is TGTGCCAGCAGCTCCCCCGGGAGTAACACTGAAGCTTTCTTT.